Shown below are 17 T cell receptor beta chains from a single sample sequenced in a study of blood T cell repertoires in COVID-19. Measured with immunoSEQ multiplex PCR; TCRdb has only the in-frame clones, and not every one. This table has approximately 210,000 clones, 81% appearing once. Sequenced: PBMCs or T cells enriched from blood (not recorded which). The origin of the receptors is a woman aged 45 to 65 with acute COVID-19.

The J gene is TRBJ1-3, the V gene TRBV4-3, with a tentative D call TRBD1 (6 bases). The CDR3 sequence is 16 residues long. The V end was cut by 0 bases, the J end by 3 bases, with 12 bases between. Looked up from germline, CDR1 is LGHNA and CDR2 is YSLEER. The CDR3 sequence is CASSQDAGVGGNTIYF. CDR3 coding DNA: TGCGCCAGCAGCCAAGATGCAGGGGTAGGTGGAAACACCATATATTTT.

The V call is TRBV29-1, the J call TRBJ2-1; 8 bases are shared with TRBD2. This CDR3 contains 13 residues. Germline loops: CDR1 SQVTM, CDR2 ANQGSEA. The junction had 7 bases not matched to a gene; V was cut back by 3 bases and J by 9 bases. Here the CDR3 DNA reads TGCAGCGTTGACAACGGGGGGGCGGGTGAGCAGTTCTTC. It translates to CSVDNGGAGEQFF.

The chain employs TRBV4-1 and TRBJ2-7, with 14 bases aligning to TRBD2. This CDR3 has 18 residues. V was pared by 3 bases and J by 0 bases, with 7 bases of the junction left unmatched. CDR1 and CDR2 (germline): MGHRA, YSYEKL. The CDR3 loop is CASSHPGTSGGTSYEQYF. CDR3 DNA: TGCGCCAGCAGCCATCCAGGGACTAGCGGGGGTACCTCCTACGAGCAGTACTTC.

J is TRBJ1-5 and V is TRBV28; D uncertain. There are 14 residues in the CDR3. Trimming removed 7 bases from V and 6 bases from J, with 16 bases in between. Germline values: CDR1 MDHEN, CDR2 SYDVKM. CDR3 sequence: CASNILGSLQPQHF. The CDR3 coding sequence is TGTGCCAGCAACATCCTGGGGAGTCTTCAGCCCCAGCATTTT.

V is TRBV20-1 and J is TRBJ1-1, with 8 bases aligning to TRBD1. CDR1 and CDR2 (germline): DFQATT, SNEGSKA (reference sequence). The V segment lost 3 bases and the J segment 6 bases; nucleotides outside the gene matches: 3. This CDR3 spans 12 amino acids. CDR3 coding DNA: TGCAGTGCTAGTGGCAGGGGGCCTGAAGCTTTCTTT. It yields the protein CSASGRGPEAFF.

This chain uses TRBV7-2 with TRBJ1-6, with TRBD1 identical over 8 bases. V gave up 6 bases and J gave up 7 bases; unmatched junction bases: 20. The V gene's germline CDR1 is SGHTA and CDR2 FQGNSA. CDR3 size: 19 residues. This CDR3 is CASSSPGGTSGGGNSPLHF. The CDR3 nucleotides read TGTGCCAGCAGTTCCCCAGGGGGAACCTCAGGGGGCGGGAATTCACCCCTCCACTTT.

The V and J genes are TRBV5-4 and TRBJ2-3, with D unresolved. With 3 bases removed from V and 4 bases from J, the gap between germline ends came to 9 bases. CDR1 and CDR2 (germline): SGHNT, YYREEE (reference sequence). The CDR3 runs 13 residues. Written as DNA, the CDR3 is TGTGCCAGCAGCTCCCAGCGTGCAGATACGCAGTATTTT. This translates into CASSSQRADTQYF. Looking up the rest from reference TRBV5-4 and TRBJ2-3 gives the full variable domain: ETGVTQSPTHLIKTRGQQVTLRCSSQSGHNTVSWYQQALGQGPQFIFQYYREEENGRGNFPPRFSGLQFPNYSSELNVNALELDDSALYLCASSSQRADTQYFGPGTRLTVL.

V gene TRBV19 combines with J gene TRBJ2-1, with D maybe TRBD1 (6 bases). The CDR3 extends over 16 amino acids. Germline V lookup: CDR1 LNHDA, CDR2 SQIVND (reference sequence). Trimming took off 5 bases at V and 2 bases at J, with 16 bases between the two ends. The CDR3 DNA reads as TGTGCCAGTAGTCTTGGTCCCAGGGGCCCCTACAATGAGCAGTTCTTC. Its protein product is CASSLGPRGPYNEQFF.

The CDR3 region has the DNA TGCGCCAGCAGCCCGAGGGACACTGGGGGCTACGAGCAGTACTTC. Its translation is CASSPRDTGGYEQYF. V is TRBV5-1 and J is TRBJ2-7, with a weak D call TRBD1 (6 bases). The CDR3 is 15 amino acids. The V end was cut by 4 bases, the J end by 3 bases, with 17 bases between. CDR1 is SGHRS, CDR2 YFSETQ, per germline.

The chain recombines TRBV24-1 with TRBJ2-3; TRBD2 aligns across 14 bases. The CDR3 is 18 amino acids. From germline, CDR1 is KGHDR and CDR2 SFDVKD. The V and J ends lost 9 bases and 4 bases, in that order; junction bases with no gene match: 14. For the CDR3, the DNA is TGTGCCACCTGGTCAACGCCGGGACTAGCGGGAGTGGCAGATACGCAGTATTTT. Amino acids: CATWSTPGLAGVADTQYF.

The genes are TRBV5-1 and TRBJ2-1; 11 nucleotides match TRBD2. Germline values: CDR1 SGHRS, CDR2 YFSETQ. The ends lost 4 bases at V and 8 bases at J; junction bases unmatched: 5. The CDR3 is 14 residues long. As DNA, the CDR3 is TGCGCCAGCAGCGGACTAGCGGGCGGGGATGAGCAGTTCTTC. Protein sequence: CASSGLAGGDEQFF.

The chain couples TRBV4-1 to TRBJ2-2; 11 bases are a match to TRBD1. This CDR3 comprises 16 residues. V lost 4 bases and J lost 4; bases outside the gene matches: 5. Germline V gives CDR1 MGHRA, CDR2 YSYEKL. CDR3 DNA sequence: TGCGCCAGCAGCCGGGGCGGGACAGGGGGCACCGGGGAGCTGTTTTTT. Amino acid sequence: CASSRGGTGGTGELFF.

V gene TRBV28 combines with J gene TRBJ2-5; 7 positions agree with TRBD1. Germline-derived CDR1 and CDR2 are MDHEN and SYDVKM. After removal of 5 bases from V and 6 bases from J, the junction contained 12 bases not matched to a gene. The length of the CDR3 is 15 residues. The CDR3 nucleotides are TGTGCCAGCAGTCTCAATCCGACAGGGATCCAGACCCAGTACTTC. This encodes CASSLNPTGIQTQYF.

The chain couples TRBV7-2 to TRBJ2-1; TRBD2 matches 9 bases. This CDR3 is 15 amino acids long. With 4 bases clipped from V and 6 bases from J, the junction kept 7 bases outside the gene matches. Per the germline V gene, CDR1 is SGHTA and CDR2 is FQGNSA. The chain's CDR3 is CASSSRAGGLNEQFF. In nucleotides, the CDR3 is TGTGCCAGCAGCTCCCGGGCGGGGGGGCTCAATGAGCAGTTCTTC.

The chain has TRBV2 and TRBJ2-3; possibly TRBD1 for D (6 bases). Trimming shortened V by 7 bases and J by 0 bases, and 17 bases separated the two germline ends. The CDR3 is 16 amino acids. In germline, CDR1 is SNHLY, CDR2 FYNNEI. The DNA of the CDR3 is TGTGCCAGCATGAACCGGGACATGCGTAGCACAGATACGCAGTATTTT. It encodes CASMNRDMRSTDTQYF.

This rearrangement joins TRBV10-3 to TRBJ2-1; 9 bases are a match to TRBD2. The germline V gene encodes CDR1 ENHRY and CDR2 SYGVKD. This CDR3 spans 19 amino acids. The V segment lost 3 bases and the J segment 3 bases; nucleotides outside the gene matches: 15. The CDR3 loop reads CAISDQGTNSGGYYNEQFF. The CDR3, as DNA: TGTGCCATCAGTGACCAGGGGACGAATAGCGGGGGTTACTACAATGAGCAGTTCTTC.

The rearrangement links TRBV7-9 to TRBJ1-2; 9 nucleotides line up with TRBD1. The trim removed 6 bases at V and 8 bases at J, leaving 13 bases unmatched. CDR3 size: 15 residues. CDR1 SEHNR and CDR2 FQNEAQ come from the germline V gene (reference sequence). The CDR3, as DNA: TGTGCCAGCAGGAACACCCAGACAGGGGGAAGAGGCTACACCTTC. Translated, it gives CASRNTQTGGRGYTF.